The clone carrying this TCR beta chain has ten or more counts. The antigen remains unidentified. This specimen comes from a study of Graves' ophthalmopathy and Graves' hyperthyroidism. General study results and limits: Among expanded thyroid clonotypes above 0.001 frequency, most also occurred in blood.

Amplified material comprised TCR beta CDR3 regions derived from RNA transcripts. Amplification began with first-round RT-PCR using HTBI primers, then second-round multiplex PCR was performed. In TCRdb, the multiplex PCR reads were re-called with MiXCR into one record per CDR3 protein. The sample contains 350,000 to 450,000 distinct CDR3 sequences, roughly 18% of which appear only once. J gave up 4 bases and V 5 bases, and 8 bases lay outside the gene matches. There are 15 residues in the CDR3. This sequence joins TRBV12-3 or TRBV12-4 and TRBJ1-1, with TRBD1 identical over 9 bases. The sequence derives from a woman aged 18-30 years with Graves' ophthalmopathy. Sequenced input: peripheral blood. The CDR3 sequence is CASSPDRGKGTEAFF. The CDR3 DNA sequence: TGTGCCAGCAGTCCCGACAGGGGGAAGGGCACTGAAGCTTTCTTT.